The 29 T cell receptor beta chains presented below share a single source sample, sequenced in a study of T cell repertoires in cytomegalovirus infection. No antigen has been identified for these receptors. A single record per CDR3 protein comes from TCRdb applying MiXCR to the reads. Of about 920,000 distinct CDR3 sequences in the sample, roughly 31% were seen once. Sequenced here: cultured CD8+ T cells from PBMCs, sampled from culture after CMV antigen stimulation. All receptors derive from a human donor in good health (CMV status not recorded). Some clones in this sample may be carry-over from other donors' samples.

This clonotype was counted many times. This chain uses TRBV7-8 with TRBJ2-1; 9 bases map to TRBD2. The CDR3 loop spans 17 amino acids. Germline CDR1 and CDR2: SGHVS and FQNEAQ. With 2 bases clipped from V and 3 bases from J, the junction kept 8 bases outside the gene matches. CDR3 coding DNA: TGTGCCAGCAGCTTACTAGCGGGGTCTGGGATCTACAATGAGCAGTTCTTC. As protein: CASSLLAGSGIYNEQFF.

This clonotype was observed a handful of times. The CDR3 nucleotides are TGCAGTGCAAATGAACGGGGGGGTGGGACCGGGGAGCTGTTTTTT. Amino acids: CSANERGGGTGELFF. The genes are TRBV20-1 and TRBJ2-2, with TRBD2 identical over 8 bases. The CDR3 is 15 amino acids. CDR1 and CDR2 (germline): DFQATT, SNEGSKA (reference sequence). The V segment lost 6 bases and the J segment 5 bases; nucleotides outside the gene matches: 11.

With respect to this clonotype: A read error may be the cause here, since a much bigger clone is one base away. The chain combines TRBV7-2 with TRBJ1-1, with D uncertain. Germline V gene lookup returns CDR1 SGHTA and CDR2 FQGNSA. The length of the CDR3 is 12 residues. The ends were cut back, 5 bases at V and 10 bases at J, with 14 bases in the middle. CDR3 nucleotide sequence: TGTGCCAGCAGCCTTGGTGGGCACAGAGCTTTCTTT. It codes for CASSLGGHRAFF.

This clonotype has just one count. The genes are TRBV11-2 and TRBJ1-2; possibly TRBD1 for D (6 bases). Germline-derived CDR1 and CDR2 are SGHAT and FQNNGV. V was clipped by 4 bases and J by 8 bases, with 26 bases between them. There are 17 residues in the CDR3. CDR3 region: CASSSVLSGTYLPGYTF. The CDR3 region has the DNA TGTGCCAGCAGCTCAGTCTTAAGCGGGACATACCTTCCAGGCTACACCTTC.

The sample holds many counts of this clonotype. The rearrangement uses TRBV7-6 and TRBJ2-1; 8 bases map to TRBD2. Germline V lookup: CDR1 SGHVS, CDR2 FNYEAQ. CDR3 size: 16 residues. Germline trimming cut 1 base from V and 9 bases from J; bases unmatched to any gene: 11. CDR3 region: CASSLGFTGGQSEQFF. In DNA, the CDR3 is TGTGCCAGCAGCTTAGGATTTACGGGGGGGCAGAGTGAGCAGTTCTTC. Full variable domain (remainder filled in from reference TRBV7-6 and TRBJ2-1): GAGVSQSPRYKVTKRGQDVALRCDPISGHVSLYWYRQALGQGPEFLTYFNYEAQQDKSGLPNDRFSAERPEGSISTLTIQRTEQRDSAMYRCASSLGFTGGQSEQFFGPGTRLTVL.

In this sample, this clonotype turned up many times. The chain uses TRBV6-1 and TRBJ2-7; D remains unclear. Germline V gene data show CDR1 as MNHNS and CDR2 as SASEGT. V lost 3 bases and J lost 0, with 12 bases in between. The CDR3 totals 15 residues. CDR3 DNA: TGTGCCAGCAGTGACCTCAGTAGTACCTCCTACGAGCAGTACGTC. The encoded protein is CASSDLSSTSYEQYV.

The chain combines TRBV27 with TRBJ1-1; 8 bases map to TRBD1. The germline V gene has CDR1 MNHEY and CDR2 SMNVEV (reference sequence). J was trimmed by 3 bases and V by 6 bases; bases with no gene match: 18. This CDR3 is built from 18 residues. CDR3 DNA: TGTGCCAGCAGCTATACCCAAGGACAGGGTAAGGGGGACACTGAAGCTTTCTTT. It yields the protein CASSYTQGQGKGDTEAFF.

The chain has TRBV7-9 and TRBJ1-4, with a tentative D call TRBD1 (5 bases). V dropped 5 bases and J dropped 8 bases, with 12 bases sitting between them. CDR1 is SEHNR, CDR2 FQNEAQ, per germline (reference sequence). This CDR3 region has 13 residues. CDR3 DNA sequence: TGTGCCAGCAGCGCACGGGGGGAGGAAAAACTGTTTTTT. Translation: CASSARGEEKLFF. The full variable domain, completed using reference TRBV7-9 and TRBJ1-4, is DTGVSQNPRHKITKRGQNVTFRCDPISEHNRLYWYRQTLGQGPEFLTYFQNEAQLEKSRLLSDRFSAERPKGSFSTLEIQRTEQGDSAMYLCASSARGEEKLFFGSGTQLSVL.

The V and J genes are TRBV3-1 and TRBJ2-1, with 10 bases matching TRBD1. The CDR3 contains 17 residues. Germline V CDR1 and CDR2: LGHDT, YNNKEL (reference sequence). V gave up 0 bases and J gave up 2 bases; unmatched junction bases: 4. In DNA, the CDR3 is TGTGCCAGCAGCCAAGAGGGACAGGGGATACCCTACAATGAGCAGTTCTTC. Its translation is CASSQEGQGIPYNEQFF.

J is TRBJ2-1 and V is TRBV12-3 or TRBV12-4, with D hard to call. Trimming took off 2 bases at V and 8 bases at J, with 13 bases between the two ends. CDR3 size: 14 residues. CDR3 bases: TGTGCCAGCAGTTTAAGGATCGATCCGGATGAGCAGTTCTTC. Its protein product is CASSLRIDPDEQFF.

This rearrangement joins TRBV4-1 to TRBJ1-1, with D unclear. The CDR3 runs 15 residues. Germline lookup yields CDR1 MGHRA and CDR2 YSYEKL. With 2 bases removed from V and 1 base from J, the gap between germline ends came to 11 bases. CDR3 DNA: TGCGCCAGCAGCCAATCCGGCGTGGAGAACACTGAAGCTTTCTTT. This encodes CASSQSGVENTEAFF.

This clonotype was seen a handful of times. The CDR3 sequence: CASSLAWTGRNEQFF. As DNA, the CDR3 is TGTGCCAGCAGCTTGGCCTGGACAGGGCGCAATGAGCAGTTCTTC. V gene TRBV7-9 combines with J gene TRBJ2-1, with TRBD1 identical over 8 bases. CDR3 length: 15 residues. Germline assignment: CDR1 SEHNR and CDR2 FQNEAQ (reference sequence). J was trimmed by 6 bases and V by 3 bases; bases with no gene match: 7.

The V gene is TRBV10-3, the J gene TRBJ1-3, with D possibly being TRBD1 (6 bases). Germline loops: CDR1 ENHRY, CDR2 SYGVKD. V was clipped by 6 bases and J by 0 bases, with 18 bases between them. The CDR3 is 17 residues long. The CDR3 loop reads CAIRFWDTASSGNTIYF. Here the CDR3 DNA reads TGTGCCATCAGATTTTGGGACACCGCTAGCTCTGGAAACACCATATATTTT.

In its sample, this clonotype was seen once. This clone may be a read error of a much larger clone one base away. The genes are TRBV7-2 and TRBJ2-7; D is unresolved. CDR1 and CDR2 from the germline V gene are SGHTA and FQGNSA. This CDR3 comprises 14 residues. V lost 3 bases to trimming and J lost 10 bases, with 19 bases between them. CDR3 sequence: CASSLDLAGGDQYV. DNA for the CDR3: TGTGCCAGCAGCTTGGACCTCGCAGGCGGCGATCAGTACGTC.

Ten or more counts support this clonotype. The rearrangement links TRBV7-6 to TRBJ2-2, with 7 positions matching TRBD1. The CDR3 has 13 residues. V lost 7 bases, J lost 4 bases, and 3 bases stayed unmatched. The germline V gene encodes CDR1 SGHVS and CDR2 FNYEAQ. CDR3 protein: CASTPGGTGELFF. CDR3 DNA sequence: TGTGCCAGCACCCCAGGGGGCACCGGGGAGCTGTTTTTT.

This chain links TRBV5-6 with TRBJ1-1, with D maybe TRBD1 (5 bases). Trimming took 4 bases from V and 3 from J, leaving 10 bases between them. The CDR3 extends over 13 amino acids. The germline V gene encodes CDR1 SGHDT and CDR2 YYEEEE. The CDR3 DNA is TGTGCCAGCAGCGTGGGGACGTACACTGAAGCTTTCTTT. Translation gives CASSVGTYTEAFF. The variable domain in full, with the rest retrieved from reference TRBV5-6 and TRBJ1-1, is DAGVTQSPTHLIKTRGQQVTLRCSPKSGHDTVSWYQQALGQGPQFIFQYYEEEERQRGNFPDRFSGHQFPNYSSELNVNALLLGDSALYLCASSVGTYTEAFFGQGTRLTVV.

The genes are TRBV7-6 and TRBJ1-1; D not certain. V was clipped by 2 bases and J by 0 bases, with 13 bases between them. From germline, CDR1 is SGHVS and CDR2 FNYEAQ. This CDR3 has 16 amino acids. CDR3 residues: CASSLTSLYMNTEAFF. The DNA for the CDR3 is TGTGCCAGCAGCTTAACGTCCCTTTACATGAACACTGAAGCTTTCTTT. Full variable domain (outside the CDR3, taken from reference TRBV7-6 and TRBJ1-1): GAGVSQSPRYKVTKRGQDVALRCDPISGHVSLYWYRQALGQGPEFLTYFNYEAQQDKSGLPNDRFSAERPEGSISTLTIQRTEQRDSAMYRCASSLTSLYMNTEAFFGQGTRLTVV.

In this sample, this clonotype turned up a few times. The chain recombines TRBV7-3 with TRBJ1-1, with D uncertain. The V and J ends lost 6 bases and 3 bases respectively, with 17 bases between them. Germline CDR1 and CDR2: SGHTA and FQGTGA. The CDR3 extends over 15 amino acids. The CDR3 region has the DNA TGTGCCAGCAGTTTCCTGTACAGCCGGGACACTGAAGCTTTCTTT. It specifies CASSFLYSRDTEAFF.

There are many counts of this clonotype. The rearrangement joins TRBV7-9 to TRBJ1-2; 10 bases are a match to TRBD1. CDR3 length: 17 amino acids. Germline V gene data show CDR1 as SEHNR and CDR2 as FQNEAQ (reference sequence). The junction had 10 bases not matched to a gene; V was cut back by 4 bases and J by 2 bases. The CDR3 spells CASSSRQGATRNYGYTF. Written as DNA, the CDR3 is TGTGCCAGCAGCTCAAGACAGGGGGCGACGCGAAACTATGGCTACACCTTC.

This clonotype occurred a few times. The chain links TRBV28 to TRBJ1-1; D remains ambiguous. The CDR3 covers 16 residues. Trimming removed 5 bases from V and 0 bases from J, with 16 bases in between. Per the germline V gene, CDR1 is MDHEN and CDR2 is SYDVKM. The CDR3 sequence is CASSILITTLNTEAFF. The CDR3 DNA is TGTGCCAGCAGTATCCTGATCACCACGTTGAACACTGAAGCTTTCTTT.

This chain joins TRBV15 and TRBJ2-2, with 8 bases fitting TRBD2. From germline, CDR1 is LNHNV and CDR2 YYDKDF (reference sequence). The CDR3 spans 17 residues. The trim removed 0 bases at V and 1 base at J, leaving 4 bases unmatched. CDR3 sequence: CATSRDITSGNTGELFF. Here the CDR3 DNA reads TGTGCCACCAGCAGAGATATAACTAGCGGGAACACCGGGGAGCTGTTTTTT.

This clonotype was recorded a few times. The J gene is TRBJ2-1, the V gene TRBV6-1; TRBD2 matches 10 bases. V shed 4 bases, J shed 8 bases, and the junction held 8 bases outside the gene matches. The CDR3 extends over 15 amino acids. CDR1 and CDR2 from the germline V gene are MNHNS and SASEGT. The CDR3 loop reads CASSAGLARRDEQFF. The CDR3, as DNA: TGTGCCAGCAGTGCGGGACTAGCGAGGCGAGATGAGCAGTTCTTC.

The chain links TRBV7-2 to TRBJ1-3, with D unclear. The CDR3 sequence is 17 residues long. With 0 bases removed from V and 1 base from J, the gap between germline ends came to 13 bases. The germline CDR1 and CDR2 sequences are SGHTA and FQGNSA. CDR3 sequence: CASSLAIGPNSGNTIYF. For the CDR3, the DNA is TGTGCCAGCAGCTTAGCGATAGGGCCGAATTCTGGAAACACCATATATTTT.

Regarding this clonotype: The germline gene is not matched at one end of the junction; a read error may be the cause. The gene calls are TRBV2 and TRBJ2-5; TRBD2 matches at 10 bases. In germline, CDR1 is SNHLY, CDR2 FYNNEI. CDR3 length: 17 residues. CDR3 region: CVSTGSGGREPRETQYF. The CDR3 region has the DNA TGTGTCAGCACGGGTAGCGGGGGGCGAGAACCACGGGAGACCCAGTACTTC.

This clonotype was recorded only once. This chain uses TRBV2 with TRBJ1-5; D unresolved. CDR1 is SNHLY and CDR2 is FYNNEI in the germline V gene. This CDR3 is 17 amino acids long. V lost 3 bases to trimming and J lost 2 bases, with 17 bases between them. The DNA of the CDR3 is TGTGCCAGCAGTGAGGACCGAACAGCAGTCGGCAATCAGCCCCAGCATTTT. Translating it yields CASSEDRTAVGNQPQHF.

This clonotype was seen repeatedly, ten times or more. The chain combines TRBV7-8 with TRBJ1-2, with 9 positions matching TRBD1. The germline gives CDR1 SGHVS, CDR2 FQNEAQ. There are 14 residues in the CDR3. J lost 4 bases, V lost 5 bases, and 5 bases had no gene match. DNA of the CDR3: TGTGCCAGCAGCGAGGACAGGGGATCCTATGGCTACACCTTC. It yields the protein CASSEDRGSYGYTF.

At least ten counts were recorded for this clonotype. This chain joins TRBV7-2 and TRBJ2-7; perhaps TRBD1 as D (6 bases). V dropped 3 bases and J dropped 3 bases, with 9 bases sitting between them. The CDR3 has 13 residues. Germline V gives CDR1 SGHTA, CDR2 FQGNSA. CDR3 region: CASSFDRNYEQYV. The CDR3 DNA sequence: TGTGCCAGCAGCTTCGACAGGAACTACGAGCAGTACGTC.

This clonotype was counted only a few times. V is TRBV2 and J is TRBJ2-1; the D is unclear. The CDR3 has 13 amino acids. Deletions cut 8 bases from V and 7 bases from J, with 15 bases between. Germline CDR1 reads SNHLY; CDR2 reads FYNNEI. The CDR3 bases are TGTGCCAGCGCCCCGGGCCGGCTTAATGAGCAGTTCTTC. Translation: CASAPGRLNEQFF.

The sample holds a few counts of this clonotype. The chain links TRBV5-1 to TRBJ2-2, with D possibly TRBD2 on 6 matching bases. The CDR3 runs 16 residues. The germline CDR1 and CDR2 sequences are SGHRS and YFSETQ. Deletions cut 2 bases from V and 0 bases from J, with 11 bases between. CDR3 amino acids: CASSFFREANTGELFF. CDR3 bases: TGCGCCAGCAGCTTCTTTAGGGAGGCGAACACCGGGGAGCTGTTTTTT.